Below, one T cell receptor (beta chain) is given with its context. What it binds is unknown. This may be a read error: a much more frequent sequence differs by one nucleotide. This entry belongs to a study of T cell repertoires in aging, cancer and after chemotherapy. About the research overall: Six age groups, ranging from 30 or younger to 70 or older, included the donors. Regarding the study as a whole: In each cancer cohort, median generation probability increased across chemotherapy, suggesting thymic output rebounded.

This CDR3 is built from 13 residues. Trimming left V 5 bases short and J 9 bases short, with 14 bases between. Germline CDR1 MNHEY, CDR2 SVGAGI. Amplification of TCR beta used genomic DNA extracted from peripheral blood. Multiplex touch-down PCR with TRB-A/B primers amplified rearranged V-D-J TRB sequences. TCRdb re-derived calls from the multiplex PCR reads in MiXCR, one entry per CDR3 protein. The sample records 4,000 to 5,500 distinct CDR3 sequences, 25% to 30% being singletons. V gene TRBV6-5 combines with J gene TRBJ2-1; D unclear. Sequenced sample: blood. This clonotype originated in a human donor with a solid tumor. CDR3 nucleotide sequence: TGTGCCAGCAGTAGCGTTGGATTCTGTGAGCAGTTCTTC. This encodes CASSSVGFCEQFF.